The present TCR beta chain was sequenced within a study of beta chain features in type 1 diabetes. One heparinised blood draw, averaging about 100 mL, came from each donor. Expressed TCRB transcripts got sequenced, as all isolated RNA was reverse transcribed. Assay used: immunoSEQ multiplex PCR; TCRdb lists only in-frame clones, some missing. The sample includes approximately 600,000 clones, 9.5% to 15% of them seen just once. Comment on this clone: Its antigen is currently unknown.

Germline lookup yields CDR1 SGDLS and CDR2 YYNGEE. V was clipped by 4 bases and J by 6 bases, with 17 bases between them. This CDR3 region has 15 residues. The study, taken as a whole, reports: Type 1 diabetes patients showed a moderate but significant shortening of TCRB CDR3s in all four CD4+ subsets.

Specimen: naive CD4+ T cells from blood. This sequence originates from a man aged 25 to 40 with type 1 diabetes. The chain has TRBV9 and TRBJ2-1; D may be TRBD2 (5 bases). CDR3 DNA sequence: TGTGCCAGCAGCTCCTCACCGGGGAAATTCAATGAGCAGTTCTTC. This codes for CASSSSPGKFNEQFF.